This T cell receptor (beta chain) was captured in a study of OX40 agonist ivuxolimab in advanced cancers. With 0 bases clipped from V and 4 bases from J, the junction kept 1 base outside the gene matches. CDR1 and CDR2 from the germline V gene are SGHNT and YYREEE (reference sequence). CDR3 length: 16 amino acids. The method was immunoSEQ multiplex PCR; TCRdb's version includes in-frame clones alone and lacks a portion of them. The data show about 91,000 clones, with under 90% seen just once and just under 2% held by the top ten. This clone was picked up one time. Its antigen is not known. General observations from the study: More expanded clones were found, on average, in CD8+ than in CD4+ T cells.

The source material was CD4+ or CD8+ T cells sorted from blood, sampled in a trial of the OX40 agonist ivuxolimab. This sequence was found in an adult with an advanced solid tumor such as melanoma, head and neck, liver or kidney cancer. The chain carries TRBV5-4 and TRBJ2-1; the match to TRBD2 covers 13 bases. The CDR3 here is CASSLETSGRYNEQFF. DNA of the CDR3: TGTGCCAGCAGCTTGGAGACTAGCGGGAGGTACAATGAGCAGTTCTTC.